Detailed here is one TCR beta chain. Its cognate antigen is unknown. This entry belongs to a study of CXCR3-negative and CXCR3-positive naive CD8 T cells. UMI labels and 5' RACE were used to prepare the TRB cDNA libraries. TCRdb reprocessed the 5' RACE reads and keeps a single row for each CDR3 protein, giving no DNA. This table lists about 84,000 distinct CDR3 sequences. Germline CDR1 reads SEHNR; CDR2 reads FQNEAQ (reference sequence). The CDR3 has 14 amino acids. The study, taken as a whole, reports: CXCR3-positive naive cells had more hydrophobic TRB CDR3s than CXCR3-negative naive cells.

The gene calls are TRBV7-9 and TRBJ2-1; TCRdb names TRBD1, which stays unverified in the absence of DNA. Input material: naive CXCR3+ CD8+ T cells from blood. As to subset: CD45RO-CCR7+CD27+CD95- naive CD8+ T cells expressing CXCR3 (TNR3+). The TCR sequence derives from a human donor in good health. Some clones in this sample may be carry-over from other donors' samples. CDR3 residues: CASSSSAGVYEQFF.